This is a list of T cell receptor beta chains from one sample in a study of shared clonotypes between healthy human individuals. The protocol was immunoSEQ multiplex PCR, while the TCRdb copy is restricted to in-frame clones and leaves out a portion. This repertoire shows some 980,000 clones, 76% found once; its top ten account for about 1.5%. Sequencing was performed on memory CD4+ T cells sorted from blood. The origin of the receptors is a man aged 18 to 30 in good health. Each CDR3 is given with its conserved first and last residue. D genes are given only for firm matches. Size is stated for part of the rows, as once, few or many counts, or as a class when the clone is expanded.

j_call | d_call | cdr3_length | clone_size | v_call | cdr3_aa | cdr3_nt
TRBJ2-7 | TRBD1 | 14 | NA | TRBV5-4 | CASSLDRGPYEQYF | TGTGCCAGCAGCTTGGACAGGGGTCCCTACGAGCAGTACTTC
TRBJ1-6 | NA | 17 | NA | TRBV10-2 | CASSEARFRGNNSPLHF | TGCGCCAGCAGTGAGGCGAGATTCAGGGGAAACAATTCACCCCTCCACTTT
TRBJ1-2 | NA | 9 | NA | TRBV21-1 | CVWGQDYTF | TGTGTTTGGGGACAGGACTACACCTTC
TRBJ2-3 | NA | 14 | NA | TRBV10-3 | CAISESPPADTQYF | TGTGCCATCAGTGAGTCCCCTCCGGCAGATACGCAGTATTTT
TRBJ2-3 | TRBD2 | 15 | once | TRBV4-3 | CASSQGSGRTDTQYF | TGCGCCAGCAGCCAAGGTAGCGGGAGGACAGATACGCAGTATTTT
TRBJ1-2 | NA | 13 | NA | TRBV18 | CASSPAGTYGYTF | TGTGCCAGCTCACCAGCGGGTACCTATGGCTACACCTTC
TRBJ2-7 | NA | 15 | NA | TRBV6-5 | CASSYQGGRGGEQYF | TGTGCCAGCAGTTACCAGGGGGGCAGGGGAGGCGAGCAGTACTTC
TRBJ2-1 | NA | 13 | NA | TRBV10-2 | CASSEAGSNEQFF | TGCGCCAGCAGTGAGGCAGGGAGCAATGAGCAGTTCTTC
TRBJ2-1 | TRBD2 | 14 | NA | TRBV10-1 | CASSESGRWNEQFF | TGCGCCAGCAGTGAAAGCGGGAGGTGGAATGAGCAGTTCTTC
TRBJ1-5 | TRBD1 | 17 | NA | TRBV10-2 | CASRADRDPYSNQPQHF | TGCGCCAGCAGAGCGGACAGGGACCCTTATAGCAATCAGCCCCAGCATTTT
TRBJ2-3 | NA | 14 | NA | TRBV10-3 | CAISERTATDTQYF | TGTGCCATCAGTGAGCGGACAGCCACAGATACGCAGTATTTT
TRBJ2-7 | NA | 13 | NA | TRBV2 | CASSETGLYEQYF | TGTGCCAGCAGTGAGACGGGGCTCTACGAGCAGTACTTC
TRBJ1-6 | NA | 13 | NA | TRBV6-5 | CASSYRDNSPLHF | TGTGCCAGCAGTTACCGGGACAATTCACCCCTCCACTTT
TRBJ1-2 | TRBD1 | 15 | NA | TRBV5-1 | CASSLDPGGTYGYTF | TGCGCCAGCAGCTTGGACCCAGGGGGTACCTATGGCTACACCTTC
TRBJ1-5 | NA | 14 | NA | TRBV6-5 | CASSYGDSNQPQHF | TGTGCCAGCAGTTACGGGGATAGCAATCAGCCCCAGCATTTT
TRBJ1-4 | NA | 19 | NA | TRBV29-1 | CSVENWKTTQQVTNEKLFF | TGCAGCGTTGAAAACTGGAAGACCACGCAACAGGTAACTAATGAAAAACTGTTTTTT